This entry lists 9 T cell receptor beta chains sequenced from one sample in a study of lymphopenia after photon versus proton radiotherapy. Only in-frame clones appear in the TCRdb table, and some are missing; sequencing was by immunoSEQ multiplex PCR. Of tens of thousands of clones in the sample, about 92% were seen once. Here the sequenced sample was peripheral blood, taken from a patient treated with photon-based radiotherapy. The source is a woman between 35 and 50 years old with cholangiocarcinoma.

This chain uses TRBV7-3 with TRBJ2-3; D is undetermined. The germline gives CDR1 SGHTA, CDR2 FQGTGA. The CDR3 runs to 11 residues. With 4 bases removed from V and 6 bases from J, the gap between germline ends came to 5 bases. CDR3 coding DNA: TGTGCCAGCAGCTCCATGGATACGCAGTATTTT. Amino acids: CASSSMDTQYF.

The J gene is TRBJ2-5, the V gene TRBV30, with 8 bases fitting TRBD2. Germline assignment: CDR1 GTSNPN and CDR2 SVGIG (reference sequence). Trimming took 2 bases from V and 2 from J; bases not matched to a gene: 13. The CDR3 covers 17 residues. CDR3 loop: CAWSSGGASLRQETQYF. The CDR3 DNA follows: TGTGCCTGGAGTTCCGGGGGGGCGAGTCTTAGACAAGAGACCCAGTACTTC.

This clone appeared once. This chain connects TRBV19 to TRBJ1-4; D not certain. Trimming pared 0 bases from V and 7 bases from J, leaving 6 bases between. CDR1 and CDR2 (germline): LNHDA, SQIVND (reference sequence). CDR3 size: 13 residues. As DNA, the CDR3 is TGTGCCAGTAGTATAGACGGCGGTGAAAAACTGTTTTTT. Encoded protein: CASSIDGGEKLFF. Supplemented by reference TRBV19 and TRBJ1-4, the full variable domain reads DGGITQSPKYLFRKEGQNVTLSCEQNLNHDAMYWYRQDPGQGLRLIYYSQIVNDFQKGDIAEGYSVSREKKESFPLTVTSAQKNPTAFYLCASSIDGGEKLFFGSGTQLSVL.

V is TRBV21-1 and J is TRBJ2-1; the DNA was not used to check the table's D call, TRBD1. TRBV21-1 is a pseudogene. The CDR3 totals 16 residues. CDR3 in DNA: TGTGCCAGCAGCAAAGGTACAGGGGGTACCTACAATGAGCAGTTCTTC. Translating gives CASSKGTGGTYNEQFF.

The rearrangement joins TRBV19 to TRBJ2-7; 7 bases agree with TRBD2. The CDR3 spans 14 residues. The trim removed 3 bases at V and 4 bases at J, leaving 6 bases unmatched. In germline, CDR1 is LNHDA, CDR2 SQIVND (reference sequence). Here the CDR3 reads CASSITSGNYEQYF. CDR3 bases: TGTGCCAGTAGTATCACCAGCGGGAATTACGAGCAGTACTTC.

The chain carries TRBV19 and TRBJ2-2, with TRBD1 identical over 11 bases. The ends lost 10 bases at V and 4 bases at J; junction bases unmatched: 5. The V gene's germline CDR1 is LNHDA and CDR2 SQIVND (reference sequence). CDR3 length: 14 residues. The DNA for the CDR3 is TGTGCCACCCGGACAGGGGGCTTCACCGGGGAGCTGTTTTTT. This encodes CATRTGGFTGELFF.

The chain couples TRBV5-1 to TRBJ1-1; tentative D call: TRBD1 (5 bases). CDR1 and CDR2 from the germline V gene are SGHRS and YFSETQ. This CDR3 is built from 15 residues. V was pared by 0 bases and J by 3 bases, with 12 bases between. CDR3 in DNA: TGCGCCAGCAGCTTGGAAGGGGTAGTGGACACTGAAGCTTTCTTT. Translated: CASSLEGVVDTEAFF. The full variable domain, rest sourced from reference TRBV5-1 and TRBJ1-1, is KAGVTQTPRYLIKTRGQQVTLSCSPISGHRSVSWYQQTPGQGLQFLFEYFSETQRNKGNFPGRFSGRQFSNSRSEMNVSTLELGDSALYLCASSLEGVVDTEAFFGQGTRLTVV.

V gene TRBV9 combines with J gene TRBJ2-2; TRBD1 matches at 7 bases. The CDR3 is made up of 17 amino acids. Germline CDR1 reads SGDLS; CDR2 reads YYNGEE. Unmatched junction bases numbered 9, after V lost 3 bases and J lost 1 base. CDR3 in amino acids: CASSASGTAQNTGELFF. Written as DNA, the CDR3 is TGTGCCAGCAGCGCCTCCGGGACAGCCCAGAACACCGGGGAGCTGTTTTTT.

This clone was counted only a few times. The chain joins TRBV10-3 to TRBJ1-5, with D perhaps matching TRBD1 (5 bases). V lost 2 bases to trimming and J lost 7 bases, with 21 bases between them. This CDR3 has 17 residues. Germline-derived CDR1 and CDR2 are ENHRY and SYGVKD. CDR3 in DNA: TGTGCCATCAGTGAGCCCCCGGGGCCCATGGCGGGCCAGCCCCAGCATTTT. Amino acids: CAISEPPGPMAGQPQHF.